This is a list of T cell receptor beta chains from one sample in a study of a mutant IDH1 vaccine in newly diagnosed glioma. Profiling relied on immunoSEQ multiplex PCR, and the TCRdb table lists in-frame clones only, not all of them. The sample has about 24,000 clones, 91% seen once; the top ten hold over 9%. The starting material was PBMCs, obtained from a glioma patient treated with radiotherapy, temozolomide or both. Receptors originate from a man aged 25 to 40 with glioma. The conserved cysteine and the conserved F or W are not part of the CDR3 here. Each record gives: clone size, D gene, J gene, V gene, CDR3 protein. The D gene is left open where the match is weak. Some rows mark clone size as missing; the rest say once, few, many or name a class of expanded clone.

clone size: -
D gene: -
J gene: TRBJ1-6
V gene: TRBV5-6
CDR3 protein: ASSLGGTFGAPLH

clone size: -
D gene: TRBD2
J gene: TRBJ2-5
V gene: TRBV15
CDR3 protein: ATSRDLAGGETQY

clone size: -
D gene: TRBD1
J gene: TRBJ1-4
V gene: TRBV5-5
CDR3 protein: ASSLQGADEKLF

clone size: -
D gene: -
J gene: TRBJ1-2
V gene: TRBV7-2
CDR3 protein: ASRRGTPYGYT

clone size: -
D gene: TRBD1
J gene: TRBJ2-5
V gene: TRBV2
CDR3 protein: ASTRRTGGETQY

clone size: once
D gene: TRBD1
J gene: TRBJ1-4
V gene: TRBV2
CDR3 protein: ASVSGTGDEKLF

clone size: -
D gene: -
J gene: TRBJ2-1
V gene: TRBV18
CDR3 protein: ASSPGEEQF

clone size: -
D gene: TRBD1
J gene: TRBJ2-7
V gene: TRBV15
CDR3 protein: ATSPGQGLEQY

clone size: -
D gene: -
J gene: TRBJ1-3
V gene: TRBV21-1
CDR3 protein: ASSRDTSGNTIY

clone size: -
D gene: -
J gene: TRBJ2-7
V gene: TRBV18
CDR3 protein: ASSPGPPSYEQY

clone size: -
D gene: TRBD1
J gene: TRBJ1-3
V gene: TRBV5-6
CDR3 protein: ASSGQDSSGNTIY

clone size: -
D gene: -
J gene: TRBJ1-2
V gene: TRBV28
CDR3 protein: ASSPDPRGGYGYT

clone size: -
D gene: -
J gene: TRBJ1-1
V gene: TRBV19
CDR3 protein: ASSSTLNTEAF

clone size: -
D gene: TRBD1
J gene: TRBJ1-5
V gene: TRBV7-9
CDR3 protein: ASSLTGTGGLNQPQH

clone size: -
D gene: -
J gene: TRBJ2-7
V gene: TRBV27
CDR3 protein: ASSFSTNDHEQY

clone size: -
D gene: TRBD1
J gene: TRBJ2-7
V gene: TRBV27
CDR3 protein: ASSLGTGPYEQY

clone size: -
D gene: -
J gene: TRBJ2-1
V gene: TRBV20-1
CDR3 protein: SAPGSKEQF

clone size: -
D gene: -
J gene: TRBJ1-1
V gene: TRBV5-4
CDR3 protein: ASSLEPPPNTEAF

clone size: -
D gene: TRBD1
J gene: TRBJ2-7
V gene: TRBV4-1
CDR3 protein: ASSQGQGIIEQY

clone size: -
D gene: TRBD1
J gene: TRBJ1-1
V gene: TRBV10-3
CDR3 protein: ASRGTGESAEAF

clone size: -
D gene: -
J gene: TRBJ2-2
V gene: TRBV27
CDR3 protein: ASSLGGATNTGELF

clone size: -
D gene: -
J gene: TRBJ1-5
V gene: TRBV19
CDR3 protein: ASTPGVADFRQPQH

clone size: -
D gene: -
J gene: TRBJ1-1
V gene: TRBV5-1
CDR3 protein: ASSNQAGANTEAF

clone size: few
D gene: TRBD2
J gene: TRBJ2-7
V gene: TRBV6-6
CDR3 protein: ASTYGLESYEQY

clone size: few
D gene: -
J gene: TRBJ2-5
V gene: TRBV29-1
CDR3 protein: SALGLADETQY

clone size: -
D gene: -
J gene: TRBJ1-1
V gene: TRBV9
CDR3 protein: ASSVGSFGGTEAF